This T cell receptor (beta chain) appears in the sequencing data of a study of T cell repertoires in cytomegalovirus infection. Whole-study context: Peptides in the study included HLA-C-restricted and HLA-B-restricted CMV epitopes. From public TCR beta signatures came an indication of both CMV infection and matching HLA type. Study-wide results and caveats: HLA-C-restricted CMV clonotypes gave the most frequent clonotype in two of eight donors. Cumulative frequency of public TCR beta families picked out carriers of CMV plus the relevant HLA.

TCRdb ran MiXCR on the reads and lists one entry per CDR3 protein. The data contain 600,000 to 700,000 distinct CDR3 sequences, around 35% of them singletons. This clonotype was observed a few times. Its specificity is unknown. The CDR3 has 18 amino acids. V was pared by 6 bases and J by 3 bases, with 23 bases between. Germline V gives CDR1 MNHEY, CDR2 SMNVEV (reference sequence). The sequences come from cultured PBMCs, collected from culture after CMV antigen stimulation. The clonotype was recovered from a human donor in good health (CMV status not recorded). Some clones in this sample may be carry-over from other donors' samples. This sequence joins TRBV27 and TRBJ1-4, with D perhaps TRBD1 (5 bases). The CDR3 loop reads CASSPTAGTQRANEKLFF. Here the CDR3 DNA reads TGTGCCAGCAGCCCAACCGCCGGGACCCAAAGGGCTAATGAAAAACTGTTTTTT.